This TCR beta chain was captured in a study of beta chain features in type 1 diabetes. Turning to the study itself: Patient and healthy donor groups were alike in age, gender and cell yields. Regarding the study as a whole: In all four CD4+ subsets, TCRB CDR3 length was significantly, moderately reduced in type 1 diabetes. In patients and controls equally, PCR might favor templates that are shorter.

Reverse transcription of all isolated RNA meant that expressed TCRB transcripts were sequenced. Method: immunoSEQ multiplex PCR; TCRdb's copy keeps in-frame clones and lacks some. The sample includes roughly 180,000 clones, 6% to 9% of them seen just once. One heparinised blood draw averaging roughly 120 mL was given by each donor. The CDR3 is made up of 13 amino acids. Trimming removed 8 bases from V and 4 bases from J; junction bases left unmatched: 5. The germline V gene encodes CDR1 MDHEN and CDR2 SYDVKM. In its sample, this clone was seen a few times. The antigen is not known. This sequence was found in a man between 18 and 29 years old with type 1 diabetes. This chain links TRBV28 with TRBJ2-3, with 8 nucleotides matching TRBD2. The sequencing input was central memory CD4+ T cells from blood. The DNA of the CDR3 is TGTGCCAGCCTGCCGGGGGGGGCAGATACGCAGTATTTT. Translated: CASLPGGADTQYF.